A selection of T cell receptor beta chains follows, all from one sample in a study of blood T cell repertoires in COVID-19. Assay: immunoSEQ multiplex PCR; the TCRdb copy retains only in-frame clones and omits some. The sample has fewer than 90,000 clones, 88% seen once. Sequencing used peripheral blood. The receptors stem from a man in his sixties with acute or convalescent COVID-19. Both conserved end residues are trimmed from each CDR3. The listing skips clone size in some rows; elsewhere it reads once, few, many or a size class.

V gene: TRBV6-5; J gene: TRBJ1-2; clone size: .; CDR3 protein: ASRPGGAHGYT
V gene: TRBV7-7; J gene: TRBJ2-5; clone size: .; CDR3 protein: ASSLSPGGETQY
V gene: TRBV6-5; J gene: TRBJ2-3; clone size: .; CDR3 protein: ASSFLSTDTQY
V gene: TRBV7-2; J gene: TRBJ2-2; clone size: .; CDR3 protein: ASSPPGTGELF
V gene: TRBV2; J gene: TRBJ1-2; clone size: .; CDR3 protein: ASSDAGIGYGYT
V gene: TRBV27; J gene: TRBJ1-4; clone size: .; CDR3 protein: ASSPSGVGEKLF
V gene: TRBV3-1/TRBV3-2; J gene: TRBJ2-7; clone size: few; CDR3 protein: ASSQEGQGISYEQY
V gene: TRBV7-3; J gene: TRBJ2-3; clone size: .; CDR3 protein: ASSAMTSRGTDTQY
V gene: TRBV14; J gene: TRBJ2-3; clone size: .; CDR3 protein: ASSRTPGLAGPAPTDTQY
V gene: TRBV2; J gene: TRBJ2-1; clone size: .; CDR3 protein: ASRTSSGGANEQF
V gene: TRBV30; J gene: TRBJ2-3; clone size: .; CDR3 protein: ACLAGGLDTQY
V gene: TRBV9; J gene: TRBJ2-7; clone size: .; CDR3 protein: ASSPQGTREQY
V gene: TRBV24-1; J gene: TRBJ1-5; clone size: .; CDR3 protein: ATSERNNQPQH
V gene: TRBV29-1; J gene: TRBJ1-2; clone size: .; CDR3 protein: SVEVGTGSYT
V gene: TRBV27; J gene: TRBJ1-5; clone size: .; CDR3 protein: ASRGGTGTGQPQH
V gene: TRBV21-1; J gene: TRBJ2-3; clone size: few; CDR3 protein: ASPGTRVVCVTDTQY
V gene: TRBV4-2; J gene: TRBJ2-2; clone size: .; CDR3 protein: ASSHRLAGGNTGELF
V gene: TRBV30; J gene: TRBJ1-2; clone size: .; CDR3 protein: AWSPIRGYYGYT
V gene: TRBV19; J gene: TRBJ2-7; clone size: .; CDR3 protein: ASSPLPPGDHEQY
V gene: TRBV19; J gene: TRBJ1-6; clone size: .; CDR3 protein: ASTTGGPSPLH
V gene: TRBV5-1; J gene: TRBJ2-2; clone size: .; CDR3 protein: ASSLGRDSLNTGELF
V gene: TRBV4-2; J gene: TRBJ2-2; clone size: .; CDR3 protein: ASSQAITGDTNTGELF
V gene: TRBV3-1/TRBV3-2; J gene: TRBJ2-3; clone size: .; CDR3 protein: ASSPFLAGGGDTQY
V gene: TRBV7-8; J gene: TRBJ1-2; clone size: .; CDR3 protein: ASSLSRTGNYGYT
V gene: TRBV5-6; J gene: TRBJ1-1; clone size: few; CDR3 protein: ASSLGGIMNTEAF
V gene: TRBV6-1; J gene: TRBJ1-1; clone size: .; CDR3 protein: ASSELQEGTEAF